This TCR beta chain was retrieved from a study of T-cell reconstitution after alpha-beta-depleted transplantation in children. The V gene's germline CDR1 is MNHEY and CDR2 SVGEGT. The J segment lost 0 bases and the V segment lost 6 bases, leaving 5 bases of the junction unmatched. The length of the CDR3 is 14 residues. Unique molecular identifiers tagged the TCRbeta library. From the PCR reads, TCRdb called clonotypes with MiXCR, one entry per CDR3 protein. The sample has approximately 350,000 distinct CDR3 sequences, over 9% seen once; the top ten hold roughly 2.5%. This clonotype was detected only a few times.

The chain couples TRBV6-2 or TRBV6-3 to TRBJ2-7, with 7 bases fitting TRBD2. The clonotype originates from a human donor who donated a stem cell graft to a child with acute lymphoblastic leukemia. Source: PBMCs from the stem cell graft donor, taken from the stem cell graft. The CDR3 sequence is CASRGSGNSYEQYF. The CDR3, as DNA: TGTGCCAGCAGGGGAAGCGGGAACTCCTACGAGCAGTACTTC.